This T cell receptor (beta chain) derives from a study of blood T cell repertoires in COVID-19. Generated by immunoSEQ multiplex PCR, the TCRdb table keeps only in-frame clones and is missing some. The data show around 250,000 clones, roughly 88% seen once. V was clipped by 4 bases and J by 4 bases; unmatched bases: 4. The CDR3 is 14 amino acids. CDR1 and CDR2 (germline): LGHDT, YNNKEL (reference sequence). The specimen sequenced was PBMCs or T cells enriched from blood (not recorded which). This chain joins TRBV3-1 (or the pseudogene TRBV3-2) and TRBJ2-3; TRBD1 matches 8 bases. The TCR sequence derives from a middle-aged woman who had been exposed to COVID-19. DNA of the CDR3: TGTGCCAGCAGCCCTACACAGGGGGCAGATACGCAGTATTTT. Translated, it gives CASSPTQGADTQYF.